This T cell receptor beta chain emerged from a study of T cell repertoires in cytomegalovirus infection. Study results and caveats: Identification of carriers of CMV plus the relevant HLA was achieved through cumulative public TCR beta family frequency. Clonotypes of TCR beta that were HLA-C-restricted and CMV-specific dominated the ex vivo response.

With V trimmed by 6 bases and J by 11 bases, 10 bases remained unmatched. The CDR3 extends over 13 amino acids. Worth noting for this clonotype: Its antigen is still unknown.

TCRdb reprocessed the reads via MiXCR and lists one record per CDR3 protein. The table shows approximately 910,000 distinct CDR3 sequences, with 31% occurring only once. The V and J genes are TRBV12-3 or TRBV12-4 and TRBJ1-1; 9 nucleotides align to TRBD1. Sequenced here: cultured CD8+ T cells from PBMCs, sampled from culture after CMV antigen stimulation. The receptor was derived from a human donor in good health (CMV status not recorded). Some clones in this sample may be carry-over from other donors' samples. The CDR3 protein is CASSPGTGTDAFF. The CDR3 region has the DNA TGTGCCAGCAGCCCCGGGACAGGGACGGACGCTTTCTTT.